The T cell receptor (beta chain) under discussion was sequenced for a study of identical twins' blood T cells. Germline CDR1 is DFQATT and CDR2 is SNEGSKA (reference sequence). Trimming stripped 4 bases from V and 1 base from J, with 13 bases between. The CDR3 has 14 amino acids. MiXCR, run by TCRdb on the 5' RACE reads, gives a single entry per CDR3 protein. The repertoire holds roughly 340,000 distinct CDR3 sequences, with roughly 30% as singletons. Sequencing was performed on PBMCs. The sequence was collected from a woman between 18 and 55 years old in good health. V is TRBV20-1 and J is TRBJ2-5; tentatively, D is TRBD1 or TRBD2 (6 bases each). DNA of the CDR3: TGCAGTGCTACTAGGAGGGGGACCCAAGAGACCCAGTACTTC. It specifies CSATRRGTQETQYF.